Described below is a single T cell receptor beta chain sequence and its context. Trimming took 0 bases from V and 3 from J; bases not matched to a gene: 7. Germline CDR1 reads LGHNA; CDR2 reads YSLEER. The CDR3 extends over 17 amino acids. Original handling: How many nucleated cells were present was estimated from reference gene primer amplification. The data were produced by immunoSEQ multiplex PCR, yet TCRdb's version contains in-frame clones alone and is incomplete. From that table come the V and J calls and clone size; the DNA was used to work out D and trimming. In the table there are about 200,000 clones, roughly 83% of which are singletons. The source of the sample is a study of blood T cell repertoires in COVID-19. Study-wide background: Spain, Italy and the United States supplied samples that represented acute and convalescent COVID-19.

The V call is TRBV4-3, the J call TRBJ2-1, with 8 bases identical to TRBD2. The clonotype comes from a woman in her 40s with COVID-19, enrolled during active disease. Sequencing input: peripheral blood. The chain's CDR3 is CASSQDRSLAVYNEQFF. In DNA form, the CDR3 reads TGCGCCAGCAGCCAAGATCGGTCACTAGCGGTCTACAATGAGCAGTTCTTC.